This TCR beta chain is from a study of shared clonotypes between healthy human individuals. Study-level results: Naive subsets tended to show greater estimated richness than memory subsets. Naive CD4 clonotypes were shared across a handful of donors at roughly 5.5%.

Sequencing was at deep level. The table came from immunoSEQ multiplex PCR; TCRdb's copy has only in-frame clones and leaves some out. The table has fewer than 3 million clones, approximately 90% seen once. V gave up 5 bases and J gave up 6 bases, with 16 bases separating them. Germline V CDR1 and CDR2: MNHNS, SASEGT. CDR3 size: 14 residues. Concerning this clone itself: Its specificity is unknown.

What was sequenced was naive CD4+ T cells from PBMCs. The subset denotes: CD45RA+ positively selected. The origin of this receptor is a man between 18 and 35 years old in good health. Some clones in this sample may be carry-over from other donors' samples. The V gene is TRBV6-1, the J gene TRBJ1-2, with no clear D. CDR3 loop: CASSLASIFDGYTF. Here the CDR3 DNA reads TGTGCCAGCAGTCTGGCGAGTATCTTTGATGGCTACACCTTC.